This TCR beta chain was identified during a study of response to subunit inactivated influenza vaccine. TCRdb analysed the RT-PCR reads with MiXCR anew, one entry per CDR3 protein. The data contain 500,000 to 600,000 distinct CDR3 sequences, 11% of them singletons. V was clipped by 2 bases and J by 1 base, with 14 bases between them. The length of the CDR3 is 17 residues. Per germline, CDR1 MGHRA and CDR2 YSYEKL. Only a few counts were recorded for this clonotype. This sample also belongs to another study, concerning T cells expressing NK-cell markers. That study adds: cDNA encoding TCR beta was synthesized via 5'RACE template switching incorporating UMIs. Repertoire data for TCR beta were derived from sorted T cells (CD3+CD56+NKG2C+, CD3+CD56+NKG2C- and CD3+CD56-NKG2C+). Seven donors tested HCMV-seropositive and one tested seronegative among the eight sequenced. Sorting was limited to alpha-beta TCR-expressing T cells with an anti-gamma-delta TCR antibody in several experiments.

The chain couples TRBV4-1 to TRBJ2-2, with D perhaps matching TRBD2 (5 bases). This TCR was recovered from a man aged 45-65 years who received an inactivated influenza vaccine. The sequenced sample was PBMCs from blood, obtained on the day of vaccination. CDR3: CASSQKSGNWNTGELFF. The CDR3 DNA sequence: TGCGCCAGCAGCCAAAAGTCCGGGAACTGGAACACCGGGGAGCTGTTTTTT.